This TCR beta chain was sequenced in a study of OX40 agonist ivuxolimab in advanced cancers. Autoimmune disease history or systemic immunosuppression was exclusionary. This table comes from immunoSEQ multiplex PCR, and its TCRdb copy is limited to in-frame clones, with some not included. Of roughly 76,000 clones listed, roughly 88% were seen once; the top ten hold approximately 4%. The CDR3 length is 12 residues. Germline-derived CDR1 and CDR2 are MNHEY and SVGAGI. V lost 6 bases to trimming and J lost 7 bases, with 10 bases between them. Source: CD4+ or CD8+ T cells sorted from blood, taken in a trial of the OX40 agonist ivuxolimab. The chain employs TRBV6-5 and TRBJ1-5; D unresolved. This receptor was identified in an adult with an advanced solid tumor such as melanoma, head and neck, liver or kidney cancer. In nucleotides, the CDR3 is TGTGCCAGCAGCCCCAAGGAGCAGCCCCAGCATTTT. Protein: CASSPKEQPQHF.